This T cell receptor (beta chain) stems from a study of cytomegalovirus exposure and HLA in healthy donors. Broader study findings: The study flagged around 150 TCR beta chains as cytomegalovirus-associated.

The V end lost 0 bases, the J end lost 1 base, and 6 bases lay between the germline ends. There are 14 residues in the CDR3. Per germline, CDR1 SEHNR and CDR2 FQNEAQ (reference sequence). Note on this clone: Antigen: not known.

PCR used 60 Vbeta primers and 13 Jbeta primers. Measured with immunoSEQ multiplex PCR; TCRdb has only the in-frame clones, and not every one. This sample has more than 90,000 clones; 82% occur once, and the top ten carry around 23%. This TCR derives from a man aged 25-45 years in good health and CMV-seropositive. Source material: PBMCs. V usage is TRBV7-9 and J usage is TRBJ1-2; D gene unclear. The CDR3 sequence is CASSLAAFNYGYTF. The CDR3 bases are TGTGCCAGCAGCTTAGCGGCTTTTAACTATGGCTACACCTTC.